Following are 21 T cell receptor beta chains from one sample sequenced in a study of T cells after yellow fever vaccination. TCRdb re-called the 5' RACE reads with MiXCR, one entry per CDR3 protein. The data show 240,000 or so distinct CDR3 sequences, about 7% seen once. Here the sequenced sample was CD4+ T cells sorted from PBMCs, taken 15 days after the yellow fever booster vaccination. The receptor source for this set is a man in his thirties or forties who received the YFV17D yellow fever vaccine.

The V call is TRBV5-1, the J call TRBJ2-4; 8 bases line up with TRBD1. CDR1 and CDR2 from the germline V gene are SGHRS and YFSETQ. V lost 3 bases, J lost 8 bases, and 7 bases stayed unmatched. The CDR3 sequence is 14 residues long. For the CDR3, the DNA is TGCGCCAGCAGCTCGGGACAGGAGACGGACATTCAGTACTTC. Protein sequence: CASSSGQETDIQYF.

This clonotype was seen repeatedly, ten times or more. The V and J genes are TRBV28 and TRBJ1-2, with unresolved D. V gave up 7 bases and J gave up 2 bases, with 14 bases separating them. Germline-derived CDR1 and CDR2 are MDHEN and SYDVKM. The CDR3 is 14 amino acids. The chain's CDR3 is CASKLPSHNYGYTF. The CDR3 coding sequence is TGTGCCAGCAAGTTACCTTCTCACAACTATGGCTACACCTTC.

Written as DNA, the CDR3 is TGTGCCAGCAGCTTGGCCCGTCAGGGTAATCAGCCCCAGCATTTT. Residues: CASSLARQGNQPQHF. The gene calls are TRBV5-6 and TRBJ1-5, with D tentatively TRBD1 (5 bases). The V gene's germline CDR1 is SGHDT and CDR2 YYEEEE. The CDR3 has 15 amino acids. Trimming removed 0 bases from V and 4 bases from J, with 11 bases in between.

This chain uses TRBV29-1 with TRBJ1-3; D unresolved. Germline V gene lookup returns CDR1 SQVTM and CDR2 ANQGSEA. Trimming shortened V by 7 bases and J by 8 bases, and 12 bases separated the two germline ends. The CDR3 length is 11 residues. CDR3 nucleotide sequence: TGCAGCGCCCCTTTTCGGGACACCATATATTTT. Translated: CSAPFRDTIYF.

There are a few counts of this clonotype. The chain recombines TRBV27 with TRBJ2-3, with D possibly TRBD2 on 5 matching bases. The V and J ends lost 7 bases and 4 bases respectively, with 15 bases between them. This CDR3 region has 14 residues. Germline CDR1 and CDR2: MNHEY and SMNVEV (reference sequence). The CDR3 protein is CASNPSRASDTQYF. CDR3 in DNA: TGTGCCAGCAACCCTAGCAGAGCCTCAGATACGCAGTATTTT.

Many counts were recorded for this clonotype. The chain employs TRBV29-1 and TRBJ2-5; 7 nucleotides agree with TRBD2. This CDR3 region has 12 residues. Unmatched junction bases numbered 7, after V lost 7 bases and J lost 5 bases. Germline V gives CDR1 SQVTM, CDR2 ANQGSEA. The CDR3 DNA sequence: TGCAGCGCTTACCCCGGGGGGGAGACCCAGTACTTC. Encoded protein: CSAYPGGETQYF. The entire variable domain, with the rest obtained from reference TRBV29-1 and TRBJ2-5, is as follows: SAVISQKPSRDICQRGTSLTIQCQVDSQVTMMFWYRQQPGQSLTLIATANQGSEATYESGFVIDKFPISRPNLTFSTLTVSNMSPEDSSIYLCSAYPGGETQYFGPGTRLLVL.

The chain links TRBV20-1 to TRBJ2-5, with D unresolved. CDR1 and CDR2 (germline): DFQATT, SNEGSKA (reference sequence). CDR3 length: 16 residues. Between the trimmed V and J ends, which lost 6 bases and 1 base, there was a span of 21 bases. Written as DNA, the CDR3 is TGCAGTGCCATTTCGGACCGACCCCGCTCCCAAGAGACCCAGTACTTC. It specifies CSAISDRPRSQETQYF.

V gene TRBV6-2 or TRBV6-3 combines with J gene TRBJ2-7; TRBD1 matches at 9 bases. V trimming: 7 bases; J trimming: 4 bases; junction bases outside the gene matches: 5. The V gene's germline CDR1 is MNHEY and CDR2 SVGEGT. CDR3 size: 13 residues. The CDR3 protein is CASTDRGPYEQYF. CDR3 DNA: TGTGCCAGCACGGACAGGGGACCGTACGAGCAGTACTTC.

V gene TRBV20-1 combines with J gene TRBJ1-6; D unresolved. V lost 1 base and J 0 bases, leaving 7 bases between the germline ends. Germline V gives CDR1 DFQATT, CDR2 SNEGSKA (reference sequence). The CDR3 is 15 amino acids. CDR3 nucleotide sequence: TGCAGTGCTAGAGCCACTATCTCCTATAATTCACCCCTCCACTTT. Protein product: CSARATISYNSPLHF.

This clonotype was detected ten times or more. The rearrangement links TRBV12-3 or TRBV12-4 to TRBJ2-6; D perhaps matches TRBD2 (5 bases). This CDR3 is built from 15 residues. V lost 6 bases and J lost 4, with 13 bases in between. The CDR3 sequence is CASSLLASGANVLTF. DNA for the CDR3: TGTGCCAGCAGCCTTCTAGCCTCCGGGGCCAACGTCCTGACTTTC.

The V gene is TRBV7-3, the J gene TRBJ2-1; the D is unclear. Germline lookup yields CDR1 SGHTA and CDR2 FQGTGA. The CDR3 totals 15 residues. V was trimmed by 4 bases and J by 6 bases, leaving 16 bases between them. CDR3 in amino acids: CASSSEPSRFNEQFF. CDR3 DNA sequence: TGTGCCAGCAGCTCGGAGCCCAGCCGTTTCAATGAGCAGTTCTTC.

This clonotype was counted ten times or more. The chain employs TRBV7-7 and TRBJ2-2; 12 bases are a match to TRBD2. The CDR3 is made up of 15 amino acids. The ends lost 4 bases at V and 5 bases at J; junction bases unmatched: 2. Germline CDR1 reads SSHAT; CDR2 reads FNYEAQ (reference sequence). The CDR3 DNA follows: TGTGCCAGCAGCTCCGGGACTAGCGGGACCGGGGAGCTGTTTTTT. Translation: CASSSGTSGTGELFF.

This clonotype was seen a handful of times. V gene TRBV6-1 combines with J gene TRBJ1-5; 7 bases map to TRBD1. The junction had 4 bases not matched to a gene; V was cut back by 5 bases and J by 6 bases. CDR1 and CDR2 from the germline V gene are MNHNS and SASEGT. The length of the CDR3 is 13 residues. CDR3 sequence: CASSRQGGQPQHF. The CDR3 DNA is TGTGCCAGCAGTCGACAGGGAGGTCAGCCCCAGCATTTT.

This clonotype was found many times. This chain links TRBV23-1 with TRBJ2-4; maybe TRBD1 (5 bases). TRBV23-1 is known as an ORF, though its function is uncertain. V lost 4 bases to trimming and J lost 3 bases, with 25 bases between them. This CDR3 is 19 amino acids long. The chain's CDR3 is CASSPERGQITWDKNIQYF. CDR3 sequence (DNA): TGCGCCAGCAGTCCCGAAAGGGGCCAAATAACTTGGGACAAAAACATTCAGTACTTC.

This clonotype was counted a few times. This chain joins TRBV30 and TRBJ2-7; 12 bases agree with TRBD2. The J segment lost 0 bases and the V segment lost 0 bases, leaving 9 bases of the junction unmatched. Germline CDR1 is GTSNPN and CDR2 is SVGIG (reference sequence). The CDR3 is 18 residues long. The CDR3 loop reads CAWSVRLAGVKNSYEQYF. In nucleotides, the CDR3 is TGTGCCTGGAGTGTTCGACTAGCGGGAGTAAAAAACTCCTACGAGCAGTACTTC. Based on the CDR3 plus reference TRBV30 and TRBJ2-7, the full variable domain is SQTIHQWPATLVQPVGSPLSLECTVEGTSNPNLYWYRQAAGRGLQLLFYSVGIGQISSEVPQNLSASRPQDRQFILSSKKLLLSDSGFYLCAWSVRLAGVKNSYEQYFGPGTRLTVT.

This clonotype appeared many times. V usage is TRBV29-1 and J usage is TRBJ2-5, with TRBD1 matching 8 bases. CDR3 length: 17 residues. Looked up from germline, CDR1 is SQVTM and CDR2 is ANQGSEA. With V trimmed by 6 bases and J by 6 bases, 21 bases remained unmatched. CDR3 residues: CSVRLTGAHSVLQTQYF. Here the CDR3 DNA reads TGCAGCGTGAGGCTGACAGGGGCACATTCGGTGCTGCAGACCCAGTACTTC.

This clonotype was detected ten times or more. V usage is TRBV20-1 and J usage is TRBJ2-7; a possible D gene is TRBD2 (5 bases). The CDR3 runs 14 residues. CDR1 and CDR2 (germline): DFQATT, SNEGSKA (reference sequence). Trimming left V 1 base short and J 4 bases short, with 14 bases between. Written as DNA, the CDR3 is TGCAGTGCTAGAGGGTACGGCGGAGGTTACGAGCAGTACTTC. Translated, it gives CSARGYGGGYEQYF.

The table lists this clonotype with many counts. The chain recombines TRBV5-6 with TRBJ2-1; D remains unclear. V lost 2 bases and J 9 bases, leaving 12 bases between the germline ends. Germline CDR1 and CDR2: SGHDT and YYEEEE. The CDR3 loop spans 13 amino acids. CDR3: CASSFVSTGEQFF. As DNA, the CDR3 is TGTGCCAGCAGCTTCGTTTCTACGGGTGAGCAGTTCTTC.

This clonotype has just a few counts. The chain carries TRBV25-1 and TRBJ2-5; D gene uncertain. The CDR3 runs 12 residues. The V gene lost 6 bases and the J gene lost 4 bases, with 9 bases spanning the gap. Germline assignment: CDR1 MGHDK and CDR2 SYGVNS. CDR3 sequence: CASRPDRETQYF. In nucleotides, the CDR3 is TGTGCCAGCAGACCCGACCGAGAGACCCAGTACTTC.

This clonotype appeared a few times. The chain is built from TRBV3-1 and TRBJ1-3; TRBD1 is a possible D gene (5 bases). Germline V lookup: CDR1 LGHDT, CDR2 YNNKEL (reference sequence). The CDR3 is 13 residues long. V lost 0 bases and J 15 bases, leaving 15 bases between the germline ends. The CDR3 region is CASSQDTRGTGYF. In DNA form, the CDR3 reads TGTGCCAGCAGCCAAGATACGAGAGGGACCGGATATTTT.

This clonotype was counted between two and nine times. The chain joins TRBV29-1 to TRBJ1-4, with 7 bases lining up with TRBD1. The germline gives CDR1 SQVTM, CDR2 ANQGSEA. The CDR3 is 13 residues long. V shed 6 bases, J shed 8 bases, and the junction held 9 bases outside the gene matches. The CDR3: CSVRDSRKEKLFF. CDR3 in DNA: TGCAGCGTCCGGGACAGCCGAAAAGAAAAACTGTTTTTT.